This section outlines one T cell receptor (beta chain) sequence together with its context. As originally analysed: For nucleated cells, counts were estimated from reference gene primer amplification. Sequencing was performed with immunoSEQ multiplex PCR; in TCRdb, only in-frame clones are kept and a portion is missing. That table is the source of V, J and clone size, and D and trimming were worked out from the DNA. Of some 120,000 clones listed, 60% to 85% are singletons. This record belongs to a study of blood T cell repertoires in COVID-19. Study-wide background: COVID-19 samples, acute and convalescent, were from the United States, Italy and Spain. Nucleic acid was either cDNA or gDNA, and it came from T cells, B-cell-depleted T cells, or PBMCs.

The ends were cut back, 2 bases at V and 4 bases at J, with 12 bases in the middle. The germline CDR1 and CDR2 sequences are MNHEY and SVGAGI. The CDR3 is 15 amino acids. The sequence was obtained from a human donor with acute or convalescent COVID-19. The donor label of this sample is uncertain. The sample was peripheral blood. The chain couples TRBV6-5 to TRBJ1-3; D is uncertain. CDR3 sequence (DNA): TGTGCCAGCAGTTACGACACCAGGCCGGGAAACACCATATATTTT. It yields the protein CASSYDTRPGNTIYF.